This T cell receptor beta chain was documented in a study of T cell changes during pregnancy in multiple sclerosis. Using immunoSEQ multiplex PCR, the repertoire was profiled, and TCRdb retains in-frame clones only, with some absent. The sample has roughly 64,000 clones, 80% to 95% seen once. Germline loops: CDR1 SGHDN, CDR2 FVKESK. This CDR3 spans 15 amino acids. V was clipped by 0 bases and J by 8 bases, with 14 bases between them. The source was peripheral blood, collected in the third trimester of pregnancy. The receptor was derived from a female donor in good health, enrolled as a control in a pregnancy study. This chain joins TRBV14 and TRBJ2-1; D is unresolved. The CDR3 reads CASSQDLVPGDEQFF. CDR3 nucleotide sequence: TGTGCCAGCAGCCAAGATCTTGTTCCGGGTGATGAGCAGTTCTTC.